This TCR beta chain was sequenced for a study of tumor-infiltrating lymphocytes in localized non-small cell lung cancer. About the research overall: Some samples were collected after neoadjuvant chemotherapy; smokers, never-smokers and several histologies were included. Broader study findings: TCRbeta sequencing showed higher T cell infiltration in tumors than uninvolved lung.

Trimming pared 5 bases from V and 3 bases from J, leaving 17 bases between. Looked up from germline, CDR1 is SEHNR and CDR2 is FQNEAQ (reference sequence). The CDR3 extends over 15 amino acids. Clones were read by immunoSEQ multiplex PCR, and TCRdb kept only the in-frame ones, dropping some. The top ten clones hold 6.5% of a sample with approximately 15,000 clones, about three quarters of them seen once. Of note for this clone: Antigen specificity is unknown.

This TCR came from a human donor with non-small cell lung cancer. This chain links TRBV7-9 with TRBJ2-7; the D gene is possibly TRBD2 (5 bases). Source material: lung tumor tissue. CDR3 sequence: CASSPDPGISYEQYF. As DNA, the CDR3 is TGTGCCAGCAGCCCCGACCCGGGAATAAGCTACGAGCAGTACTTC.